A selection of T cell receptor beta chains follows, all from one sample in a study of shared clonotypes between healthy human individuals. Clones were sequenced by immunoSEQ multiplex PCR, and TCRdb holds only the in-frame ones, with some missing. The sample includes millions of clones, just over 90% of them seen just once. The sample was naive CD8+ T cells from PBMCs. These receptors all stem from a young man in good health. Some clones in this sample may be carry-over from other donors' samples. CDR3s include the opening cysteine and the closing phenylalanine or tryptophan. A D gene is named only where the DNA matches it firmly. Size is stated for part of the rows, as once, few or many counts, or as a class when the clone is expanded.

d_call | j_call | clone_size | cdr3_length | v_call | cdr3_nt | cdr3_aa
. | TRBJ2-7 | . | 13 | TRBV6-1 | TGTGCCAGCAGATCGGACGGATCCTACGAGCAGTACTTC | CASRSDGSYEQYF
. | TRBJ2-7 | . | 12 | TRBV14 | TGTGCCAGCAGCCAAGATTGGAACGAGCAGTACTTC | CASSQDWNEQYF
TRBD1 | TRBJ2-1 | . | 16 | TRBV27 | TGTGCCAGCAGTTTGTCCGGGACAGGGGTCTACAATGAGCAGTTCTTC | CASSLSGTGVYNEQFF
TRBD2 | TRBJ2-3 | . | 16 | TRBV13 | TGTGCCAGCAGCTTAGACCTAGCGGGTAGCACAGATACGCAGTATTTT | CASSLDLAGSTDTQYF
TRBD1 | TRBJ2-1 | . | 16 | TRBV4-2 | TGTGCCAGCAGCCATGCCGTACAGGGGGAAGGGGATGAGCAGTTCTTC | CASSHAVQGEGDEQFF
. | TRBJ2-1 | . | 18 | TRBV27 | TGTGCCAGCTCTCCCCTGGGGGCCGTGGGAGTACACGACAATGAGCAGTTCTTC | CASSPLGAVGVHDNEQFF
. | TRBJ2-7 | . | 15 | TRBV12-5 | TGTGCTAGTGGTTTGGCCCACAGGGATGCGAACGAGCAGTACTTC | CASGLAHRDANEQYF
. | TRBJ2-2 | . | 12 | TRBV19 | TGTGCCAGTAGGCCTCACACCGGGGAGCTGTTTTTT | CASRPHTGELFF
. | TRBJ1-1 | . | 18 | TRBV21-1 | TGTGCCAGCAGCAAAGAAGAAGGGGGCGAAGAGCGGAACACTGAAGCTTTCTTT | CASSKEEGGEERNTEAFF
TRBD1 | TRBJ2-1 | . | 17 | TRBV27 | TGTGCCAGCAGTTGGACTCCGGGACAGGGGGTCTACAATGAGCAGTTCTTC | CASSWTPGQGVYNEQFF
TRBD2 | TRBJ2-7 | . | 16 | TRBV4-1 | TGCGCCAGCAGCCACCAAGCGGGAGGTGCCGGTTACGAGCAGTACTTC | CASSHQAGGAGYEQYF
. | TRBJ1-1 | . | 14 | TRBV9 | TGTGCCAGCACCGCGTCCGAGAAAAACACTGAAGCTTTCTTT | CASTASEKNTEAFF
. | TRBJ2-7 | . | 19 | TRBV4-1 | TGCGCCAGCAGCCAAGAGAGTAGCGGCCTCGTTACTACTCTCTACGAGCAGTACTTC | CASSQESSGLVTTLYEQYF
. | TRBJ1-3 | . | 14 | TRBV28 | TGTGCCAGCAGTTCCCGGAACTCTGGAAACACCATATATTTT | CASSSRNSGNTIYF
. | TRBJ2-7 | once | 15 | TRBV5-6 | TGTGCCAGCAGGTTGGACAGACGCTCTCCTCCCGAGCAGTACTTC | CASRLDRRSPPEQYF
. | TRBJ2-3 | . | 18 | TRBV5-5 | TGTGCCAGCAGCGGGAGCACCGAGCGGACTCCTAAGAGGGATACGCAGTATTTT | CASSGSTERTPKRDTQYF
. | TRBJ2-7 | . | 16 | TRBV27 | TGTGCCAGCAGTCCCTCGAGGGGCCCGACTTCCTACGAGCAGTACTTC | CASSPSRGPTSYEQYF
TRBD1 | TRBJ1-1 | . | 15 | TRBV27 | TGTGCCAGCAGCTCGACGGACAGGGGGAACACTGAAGCTTTCTTT | CASSSTDRGNTEAFF
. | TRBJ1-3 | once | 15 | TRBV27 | TGTGCCAGCAGTCCGGGCGGGGGAACTGGAAACACCATATATTTT | CASSPGGGTGNTIYF
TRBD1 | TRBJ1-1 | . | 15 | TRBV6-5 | TGTGCCAGCAGTTACCTGGGGGGACAGGACCCCGAAGCTTTCTTT | CASSYLGGQDPEAFF
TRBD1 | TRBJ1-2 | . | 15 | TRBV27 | TGTGCCAGCAGTAAGGACAGGGGGATTAACTATGGCTACACCTTC | CASSKDRGINYGYTF
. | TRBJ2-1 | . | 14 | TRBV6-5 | TGTGCCAGCAGGACAGGCGATCCCTACAATGAGCAGTTCTTC | CASRTGDPYNEQFF
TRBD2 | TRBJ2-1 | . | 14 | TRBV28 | TGTGCCAGCAGTTTCGGGGGGGAATACAATGAGCAGTTCTTC | CASSFGGEYNEQFF
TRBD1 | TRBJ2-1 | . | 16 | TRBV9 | TGTGCCAGCAGTGAAACGGGACAGGGTTCCTACAATGAGCAGTTCTTC | CASSETGQGSYNEQFF
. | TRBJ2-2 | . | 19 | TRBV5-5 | TGTGCCAGCAGCTTGGTTTTTGGTTGGAGGCAGACCAACACCGGGGAGCTGTTTTTT | CASSLVFGWRQTNTGELFF
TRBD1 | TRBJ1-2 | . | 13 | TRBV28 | TGTGCCAGCAGTTTGGGGACAGCCTATGGCTACACCTTC | CASSLGTAYGYTF
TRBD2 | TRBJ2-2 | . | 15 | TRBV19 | TGTGCCAGTAGTACGTGGACTAGAGGGGACGGGGAGCTGTTTTTT | CASSTWTRGDGELFF
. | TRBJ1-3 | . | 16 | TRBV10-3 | TGTGCCATCAGATTGACCCAGACGAACTCTGGAAACACCATATATTTT | CAIRLTQTNSGNTIYF
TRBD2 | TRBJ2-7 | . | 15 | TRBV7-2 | TGTGCCAGCAGCTACACCCGACTAGCGCCTTACGAGCAGTACTTC | CASSYTRLAPYEQYF
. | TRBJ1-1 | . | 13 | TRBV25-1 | TGTGCCAGCAGCACATACCTTGGGTTGGGGGCTTTCTTT | CASSTYLGLGAFF
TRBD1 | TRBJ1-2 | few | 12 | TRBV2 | TGTGCCAGGGACGACAGGGTTTACGCCTACACCTTC | CARDDRVYAYTF
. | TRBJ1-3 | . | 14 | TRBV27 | TGTGCCAGCGGACCGCAGGGGTCTGGAAACACCATATATTTT | CASGPQGSGNTIYF
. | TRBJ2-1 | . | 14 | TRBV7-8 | TGTGCCAGCAGCTCACCACCTAGGTACGATGAGCAGTTCTTC | CASSSPPRYDEQFF
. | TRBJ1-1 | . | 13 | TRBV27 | TGTGCCAGCAGTTTCGGGGTAGGCACTGAAGCTTTCTTT | CASSFGVGTEAFF
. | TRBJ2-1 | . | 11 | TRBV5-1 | TGCGCCAGCAGCTCGAATTATGAGCAGTTCTTC | CASSSNYEQFF
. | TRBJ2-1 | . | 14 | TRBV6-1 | TGTGCCAACCGACTAGATGTCGCCTACAATGAGCAGTTCTTC | CANRLDVAYNEQFF
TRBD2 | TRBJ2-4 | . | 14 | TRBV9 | TGTGCCAGCAGCCCAAGCGGGACCAAAAACATTCAGTACTTC | CASSPSGTKNIQYF
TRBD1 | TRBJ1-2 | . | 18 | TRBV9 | TGTGCCAGCAGCGTAGCTCTCCGGGCGTGGGACAGGGGTGGTGGCTACACCTTC | CASSVALRAWDRGGGYTF
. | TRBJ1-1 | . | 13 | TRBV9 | TGTGCCAGCAGCGTGGGGGGGTCCACTGAAGCTTTCTTT | CASSVGGSTEAFF
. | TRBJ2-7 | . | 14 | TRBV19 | TGTGCCAGTAGTCTGGTCCTTAGCTCCTACGAGCAGTACTTC | CASSLVLSSYEQYF
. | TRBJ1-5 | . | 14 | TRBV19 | TGTGCCAGTAGTATTCAAACAGGTTTGAAGCCCCAGCATTTT | CASSIQTGLKPQHF
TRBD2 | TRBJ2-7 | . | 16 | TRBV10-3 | TGTGCCATCATGGTAACGACTAGCGGGGGACCCTACGAGCAGTACTTC | CAIMVTTSGGPYEQYF
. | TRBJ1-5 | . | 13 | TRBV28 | TGTGCCAGCAGGACCCTGGTAAATCAGCCCCAGCATTTT | CASRTLVNQPQHF
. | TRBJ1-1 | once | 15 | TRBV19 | TGTGCCAGTATAAGCCCTGGTTGGGCTAAAGCCGAAGCTTTCTTT | CASISPGWAKAEAFF
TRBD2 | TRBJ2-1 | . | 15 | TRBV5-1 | TGCGCCAGCAGCTTGGAGGGAGGGGCCTACAATGAGCAGTTCTTC | CASSLEGGAYNEQFF
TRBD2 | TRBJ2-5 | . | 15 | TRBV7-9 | TGTGCCAGCGGACTAGCGGGAGGGGACCAAGAGACCCAGTACTTC | CASGLAGGDQETQYF
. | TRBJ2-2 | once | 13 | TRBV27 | TGTGCCAGCAGTTTGCAGAGTTCCGGGGAGCTGTTTTTT | CASSLQSSGELFF
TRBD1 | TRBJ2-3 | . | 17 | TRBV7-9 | TGTGCCAGCAGCACTCAACCGGGACAGGGAGTGGGAGATACGCAGTATTTT | CASSTQPGQGVGDTQYF
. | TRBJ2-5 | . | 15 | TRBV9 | TGTGCCAGCAGCGTAGAGGGACGGACCCAAGAGACCCAGTACTTC | CASSVEGRTQETQYF
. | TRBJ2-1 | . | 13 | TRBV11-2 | TGTGCCAGCAGCTTAGGCGTTAGGAATGAGCAGTTCTTC | CASSLGVRNEQFF
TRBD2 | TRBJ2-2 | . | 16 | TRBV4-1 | TGCGCCAGCAGCCAACGGACTAGCGAGAACACCGGGGAGCTGTTTTTT | CASSQRTSENTGELFF
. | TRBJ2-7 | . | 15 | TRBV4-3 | TGCGCCAGCAGCCAAGATCGTCTAGGTCCCTACGAGCAGTACTTC | CASSQDRLGPYEQYF
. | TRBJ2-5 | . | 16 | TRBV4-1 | TGCGCCAGCAGCCAAAATCCCGGGGCCCCCCAAGAGACCCAGTACTTC | CASSQNPGAPQETQYF
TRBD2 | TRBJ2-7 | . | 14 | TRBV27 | TGTGCCAGCAGCCGTAGCGGGGGATTCTACGAGCAGTACTTC | CASSRSGGFYEQYF
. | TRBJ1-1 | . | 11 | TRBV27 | TGTGCCAGCAGTTCGGGCCCCGAAGCTTTCTTT | CASSSGPEAFF
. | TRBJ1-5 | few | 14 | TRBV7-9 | TGTGCCAGCAGCTTAGCGTGGGGAAATCAGCCCCAGCATTTT | CASSLAWGNQPQHF
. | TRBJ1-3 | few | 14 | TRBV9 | TGTGCCAGCAGGCAGGGTAACTCTGGAAACACCATATATTTT | CASRQGNSGNTIYF
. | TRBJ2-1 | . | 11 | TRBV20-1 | TGCAGTGCTAGAGATTCTAATGAGCAGTTCTTC | CSARDSNEQFF